These 7 T cell receptor beta chains were all obtained from the same sample, sequenced in a study of T cells after yellow fever vaccination. MiXCR was run by TCRdb on the 5' RACE reads, yielding one entry per CDR3 protein. The sample holds about 320,000 distinct CDR3 sequences, over 3.5% seen once. The sequenced sample was PBMCs, obtained 15 days after the yellow fever booster vaccination. These receptor sequences come from a young man who received the YFV17D yellow fever vaccine.

This clonotype was seen more than once but under ten times. The rearrangement joins TRBV7-2 to TRBJ1-2; D call uncertain. The CDR3 contains 15 residues. Germline CDR1 SGHTA, CDR2 FQGNSA. Trimming cost V 5 bases and J 1 base, with 14 bases left between them. CDR3 sequence reads: CASSIDGMINYGYTF. In nucleotides, the CDR3 is TGTGCCAGCAGCATTGACGGAATGATTAACTATGGCTACACCTTC.

The chain couples TRBV20-1 to TRBJ1-2; D is perhaps TRBD1 (6 bases). The V and J ends lost 3 bases and 8 bases respectively, with 13 bases between them. This CDR3 has 12 amino acids. Germline CDR1 is DFQATT and CDR2 is SNEGSKA (reference sequence). CDR3 loop: CSASLQGWGYTF. CDR3 in DNA: TGCAGTGCTAGTTTACAGGGTTGGGGCTACACCTTC.

This clonotype was counted only a few times. The genes are TRBV20-1 and TRBJ1-5, with D tentatively TRBD1 (5 bases). Trimming cost V 3 bases and J 0 bases, with 18 bases left between them. Germline V gene sequence: CDR1 DFQATT, CDR2 SNEGSKA (reference sequence). This CDR3 has 17 amino acids. The CDR3 bases are TGCAGTGCTAGTCGAGTATCGGGGGAAAATAGCAATCAGCCCCAGCATTTT. It is translated as CSASRVSGENSNQPQHF.

The chain combines TRBV5-1 with TRBJ2-5; possibly TRBD2 for D (5 bases). The CDR3 has 14 amino acids. V was clipped by 4 bases and J by 3 bases, with 13 bases between them. Germline CDR1 reads SGHRS; CDR2 reads YFSETQ. The CDR3 loop reads CASSLDWREETQYF. The CDR3 DNA reads TGCGCCAGCAGCCTGGACTGGAGAGAAGAGACCCAGTACTTC.

In its sample, this clonotype was seen many times. The chain employs TRBV6-6 and TRBJ2-7; a possible D gene is TRBD1 (6 bases). Trimming cost V 7 bases and J 6 bases, with 19 bases left between them. The CDR3 is 14 amino acids. Germline CDR1 MNHNY, CDR2 SVGAGI (reference sequence). The CDR3 loop reads CASTYHAQGTEQYF. The CDR3 region has the DNA TGTGCCAGCACGTACCACGCACAGGGTACCGAGCAGTACTTC.

The chain links TRBV5-1 to TRBJ2-2, with D tentatively TRBD2 (6 bases). Trimming shortened V by 6 bases and J by 4 bases, and 16 bases separated the two germline ends. Germline V gene lookup returns CDR1 SGHRS and CDR2 YFSETQ. CDR3 length: 15 amino acids. The CDR3 nucleotides are TGCGCCAGCATTCAGGGAGGCCGGGGCACCGGGGAGCTGTTTTTT. Translated: CASIQGGRGTGELFF.

This clonotype has ten or more counts. The chain is built from TRBV28 and TRBJ1-1; no clear D. The germline gives CDR1 MDHEN, CDR2 SYDVKM. This CDR3 contains 14 residues. The V end lost 4 bases, the J end lost 0 bases, and 9 bases lay between the germline ends. In DNA form, the CDR3 reads TGTGCCAGCAGTTCTGTTGGGGTGAACACTGAAGCTTTCTTT. Translation gives CASSSVGVNTEAFF.